This entry lists 27 T cell receptor beta chains sequenced from one sample in a study of technical replicates of blood from a handful of donors. The repertoire was sequenced with immunoSEQ multiplex PCR; TCRdb's copy has only in-frame clones and lacks some. The sample has 90,000 to 100,000 clones; about 95% are singletons. The specimen sequenced was T cells isolated from PBMCs. The receptors shown here come from a human donor in good health.

The V call is TRBV6-6, the J call TRBJ1-2, with D hard to call. V was cut by 2 bases and J by 4 bases, with 11 bases left in between. Germline V gene sequence: CDR1 MNHNY, CDR2 SVGAGI (reference sequence). The CDR3 spans 14 residues. This chain's CDR3 is CASSYPGSLYGYTF. For the CDR3, the DNA is TGTGCCAGCAGTTACCCAGGAAGTCTCTATGGCTACACCTTC.

The DNA of the CDR3 is TGTGCCAGCATCCAGCCGGGGGGCGAGCAGTACTTC. This sequence encodes CASIQPGGEQYF. The rearrangement uses TRBV28 and TRBJ2-7, with TRBD2 matching 7 bases. V lost 7 bases, J lost 6 bases, and 6 bases stayed unmatched. The CDR3 length is 12 residues. In germline, CDR1 is MDHEN, CDR2 SYDVKM.

In nucleotides, the CDR3 is TGTGCCAGCAGTCGGACAGGGGGGTACAATCAGCCCCAGCATTTT. Translated: CASSRTGGYNQPQHF. V usage is TRBV27 and J usage is TRBJ1-5; 10 bases fit TRBD1. V dropped 5 bases and J dropped 3; count of bases not matched to a gene: 4. Germline CDR1 reads MNHEY; CDR2 reads SMNVEV (reference sequence). CDR3 length equals 15 residues.

The V and J genes are TRBV9 and TRBJ2-3, with 8 bases fitting TRBD2. The junction had 6 bases not matched to a gene; V was cut back by 0 bases and J by 0 bases. The CDR3 consists of 17 residues. Germline CDR1 is SGDLS and CDR2 is YYNGEE. CDR3 amino acids: CASSVASSGSSTDTQYF. The CDR3 region has the DNA TGTGCCAGCAGCGTAGCTTCTAGCGGGTCTAGCACAGATACGCAGTATTTT.

This sequence joins TRBV2 and TRBJ2-1, with TRBD1 identical over 7 bases. The CDR3 totals 14 residues. With V trimmed by 7 bases and J by 5 bases, 8 bases remained unmatched. Germline CDR1 and CDR2: SNHLY and FYNNEI. The CDR3 nucleotides read TGTGCCAGCAAGGGACAGCTGAGGGACAATGAGCAGTTCTTC. Its protein product is CASKGQLRDNEQFF.

A note on this clone: At one of its ends the junction is not consistent with the germline gene, which may arise from a read error. The CDR3 coding sequence is TGTGCCAGTAGTGTAGAACAGGGGTCAAACACTGAAGCTTTCTTT. This translates into CASSVEQGSNTEAFF. The chain joins TRBV19 to TRBJ1-1, with 7 bases fitting TRBD1. Looked up from germline, CDR1 is LNHDA and CDR2 is SQIVND (reference sequence). CDR3 length: 15 amino acids.

V usage is TRBV10-2 and J usage is TRBJ2-2; D is uncertain. This CDR3 has 13 amino acids. The V and J ends lost 1 base and 6 bases respectively, with 6 bases between them. CDR1 is WSHSY, CDR2 SAAADI, per germline. The CDR3 DNA follows: TGCGCCAGCAGTGAGTTCTTCTCCGGGGAGCTGTTTTTT. Translated, it gives CASSEFFSGELFF.

CDR3 nucleotide sequence: TGTGCCAGCAGCTTGGGACTAGCGGGAGCCGTAGCCTACGAGCAGTACTTC. Amino acids: CASSLGLAGAVAYEQYF. The rearrangement joins TRBV7-9 to TRBJ2-7; 14 bases map to TRBD2. The CDR3 extends over 17 amino acids. In germline, CDR1 is SEHNR, CDR2 FQNEAQ (reference sequence). J gave up 2 bases and V 3 bases, and 6 bases lay outside the gene matches.

V is TRBV9 and J is TRBJ2-5; 8 bases align to TRBD2. Trimming cost V 6 bases and J 4 bases; bases outside gene matches: 8. The CDR3 is made up of 14 amino acids. Germline CDR1 and CDR2: SGDLS and YYNGEE. The CDR3 region is CASTSGTRPETQYF. The CDR3 DNA sequence: TGTGCCAGCACGTCCGGGACTAGACCAGAGACCCAGTACTTC.

This clone appeared a single time. The rearrangement links TRBV5-1 to TRBJ1-1; unclear D gene. The V end was cut by 2 bases, the J end by 3 bases, with 17 bases between. Germline loops: CDR1 SGHRS, CDR2 YFSETQ. This CDR3 contains 16 residues. Here the CDR3 reads CASSLDTYGVDTEAFF. The CDR3 nucleotides read TGCGCCAGCAGCTTAGACACCTACGGGGTCGACACTGAAGCTTTCTTT.

The V gene is TRBV30, the J gene TRBJ1-2, with 7 bases aligning to TRBD1. Germline V gene sequence: CDR1 GTSNPN, CDR2 SVGIG (reference sequence). The junction had 7 bases not matched to a gene; V was cut back by 2 bases and J by 7 bases. The CDR3 length is 13 residues. For the CDR3, the DNA is TGTGCCTGGAGTAGCCAGGGGGGTACTGGCTACACCTTC. This encodes CAWSSQGGTGYTF.

This rearrangement joins TRBV6-1 to TRBJ2-1, with TRBD2 matching over 10 bases. V lost 7 bases and J lost 8; bases outside the gene matches: 11. This CDR3 is built from 15 residues. Germline V gene data show CDR1 as MNHNS and CDR2 as SASEGT. CDR3 coding DNA: TGTGCCAGCATTCTAGCGGGAGCCCCGGGCTATGAGCAGTTCTTC. It encodes CASILAGAPGYEQFF.

This chain connects TRBV4-2 to TRBJ2-5, with TRBD2 matching over 13 bases. The J call is in doubt because the DNA end fits TRBJ2-7 better. CDR1 and CDR2 from the germline V gene are LGHNA and YNFKEQ. The CDR3 totals 14 residues. CDR3 protein: CASRGLAGSYEQYF. CDR3 nucleotide sequence: TGTGCCAGCAGGGGACTAGCGGGATCCTACGAGCAGTACTTC.

The rearrangement joins TRBV6-5 to TRBJ1-2; tentative D call: TRBD1 (5 bases). The CDR3 totals 16 residues. Trimming shortened V by 2 bases and J by 5 bases, and 18 bases separated the two germline ends. Germline V gene data show CDR1 as MNHEY and CDR2 as SVGAGI. The CDR3 coding sequence is TGTGCCAGCAGTTACAGTATCACAGCGGGGGAATATGGCTACACCTTC. The encoded protein is CASSYSITAGEYGYTF.

The gene calls are TRBV19 and TRBJ2-1; 7 bases are a match to TRBD2. V lost 6 bases and J lost 4; bases outside the gene matches: 3. The V gene's germline CDR1 is LNHDA and CDR2 SQIVND (reference sequence). The CDR3 is 13 amino acids. In nucleotides, the CDR3 is TGTGCCAGTAGAGCGGGACCATACAATGAGCAGTTCTTC. Its protein product is CASRAGPYNEQFF.

The chain carries TRBV30 and TRBJ2-7; D possibly corresponds to TRBD1 (6 bases). Trimming shortened V by 4 bases and J by 1 base, and 11 bases separated the two germline ends. Germline V gene lookup returns CDR1 GTSNPN and CDR2 SVGIG (reference sequence). This CDR3 has 13 amino acids. The CDR3 spells CAWNPGESYEQYF. CDR3 DNA: TGTGCCTGGAATCCAGGGGAATCCTACGAGCAGTACTTC.

The genes are TRBV6-5 and TRBJ1-5; D is uncertain. The CDR3 loop spans 14 amino acids. V was cut by 0 bases and J by 4 bases, with 7 bases left in between. Germline assignment: CDR1 MNHEY and CDR2 SVGAGI. In DNA, the CDR3 is TGTGCCAGCAGTTACTCGCTCAGTAATCAGCCCCAGCATTTT. Amino acid sequence: CASSYSLSNQPQHF.

The chain uses TRBV9 and TRBJ2-7, with TRBD2 identical over 9 bases. Germline loops: CDR1 SGDLS, CDR2 YYNGEE. The CDR3 runs to 15 residues. V dropped 2 bases and J dropped 2; count of bases not matched to a gene: 5. CDR3 bases: TGTGCCAGCAGCGTCGCCCCTAGCGGGGCCTACGAGCAGTACTTC. Translating gives CASSVAPSGAYEQYF.

The rearrangement uses TRBV6-1 and TRBJ1-4; D is unclear. Trimming removed 5 bases at V and 4 bases at J, with 2 bases between. Germline CDR1 MNHNS, CDR2 SASEGT. The CDR3 loop spans 11 amino acids. The CDR3 spells CASSHNEKLFF. DNA for the CDR3: TGTGCCAGCAGTCATAATGAAAAACTGTTTTTT.

The chain links TRBV6-1 to TRBJ2-3; 7 bases line up with TRBD2. There are 13 residues in the CDR3. Germline V gene sequence: CDR1 MNHNS, CDR2 SASEGT. Unmatched junction bases numbered 3, after V lost 8 bases and J lost 1 base. Here the CDR3 reads CASWGGRTDTQYF. As DNA, the CDR3 is TGTGCCAGCTGGGGGGGACGCACAGATACGCAGTATTTT.

This clone has more than one count but fewer than ten. The V gene is TRBV6-5, the J gene TRBJ1-5; D is possibly TRBD1 (6 bases). The germline CDR1 and CDR2 sequences are MNHEY and SVGAGI. The CDR3 is 13 residues long. V was clipped by 5 bases and J by 6 bases, with 11 bases between them. CDR3 bases: TGTGCCAGCAGTAAATGGACAGTTCAGCCCCAGCATTTT. Translated, it gives CASSKWTVQPQHF.

The J gene is TRBJ2-5, the V gene TRBV28; a weak D match, TRBD1 (5 bases). Germline V gene lookup returns CDR1 MDHEN and CDR2 SYDVKM. The length of the CDR3 is 13 residues. Trimming shortened V by 3 bases and J by 2 bases, and 7 bases separated the two germline ends. The DNA for the CDR3 is TGTGCCAGCAGTTTCGCAGGGCAAGAGACCCAGTACTTC. This translates into CASSFAGQETQYF.

The chain combines TRBV21-1 with TRBJ2-7; the table's D call TRBD2 went unverified against the DNA. TRBV21-1 is noted as a pseudogene. This CDR3 spans 14 amino acids. CDR3 DNA: TGTGCCAGCAGCAAAGCGGGAGACGGGTACGAGCAGTACTTC. Its protein product is CASSKAGDGYEQYF.

This chain connects TRBV14 to TRBJ2-7, with D maybe TRBD2 (6 bases). The CDR3 has 14 amino acids. Germline V gene lookup returns CDR1 SGHDN and CDR2 FVKESK. Trimming removed 0 bases from V and 5 bases from J, with 11 bases in between. In DNA, the CDR3 is TGTGCCAGCAGCCAAGACCGGGAGCTGGACGAGCAGTACTTC. Amino acids: CASSQDRELDEQYF.

J is TRBJ1-2 and V is TRBV9; D might be TRBD1 (5 bases). The CDR3 contains 13 residues. Germline V gives CDR1 SGDLS, CDR2 YYNGEE. Trimming stripped 7 bases from V and 5 bases from J, with 15 bases between. CDR3 protein: CASSPGRDYGYTF. The DNA for the CDR3 is TGTGCCAGCTCACCGGGCAGGGATTATGGCTACACCTTC.

This chain uses TRBV25-1 with TRBJ2-7; possibly TRBD2 for D (5 bases). The CDR3 contains 11 residues. V lost 4 bases and J lost 4, with 5 bases in between. The germline V gene encodes CDR1 MGHDK and CDR2 SYGVNS. The CDR3 DNA follows: TGTGCCAGCAGTGGGACTTACGAGCAGTACTTC. Amino acid sequence: CASSGTYEQYF.

The chain has TRBV7-9 and TRBJ1-1; 7 bases agree with TRBD1. The V gene end was trimmed by 5 bases and the J gene end by 6 bases; junction bases not matched to a gene: 3. The germline V gene has CDR1 SEHNR and CDR2 FQNEAQ (reference sequence). There are 12 residues in the CDR3. As DNA, the CDR3 is TGTGCCAGCAGCCTACAGGGGTCTGAAGCTTTCTTT. Translated: CASSLQGSEAFF. The full variable domain, completed using reference TRBV7-9 and TRBJ1-1, is DTGVSQNPRHKITKRGQNVTFRCDPISEHNRLYWYRQTLGQGPEFLTYFQNEAQLEKSRLLSDRFSAERPKGSFSTLEIQRTEQGDSAMYLCASSLQGSEAFFGQGTRLTVV.